The following is a TCR beta chain sequence with its context. The antigen is unknown. V lost 6 bases, J lost 5 bases, and 6 bases stayed unmatched. This CDR3 contains 13 residues. From germline, CDR1 is MNHEY and CDR2 SMNVEV (reference sequence). This specimen comes from a study of CD8 T cells in ankylosing spondylitis. Overall study results and limits: For ankylosing spondylitis blood, a TCR beta motif of under ten highly homologous variants appeared characteristic.

In TCRdb, the 5' RACE reads were re-called with MiXCR into one record per CDR3 protein. Of 650,000 to 800,000 distinct CDR3 sequences listed, 15% to 20% were seen once; the top ten hold roughly a fifth. The receptor comes from a male donor with ankylosing spondylitis. The V and J genes are TRBV27 and TRBJ2-7; 8 bases agree with TRBD1. What was sequenced was blood, either unsorted or a sorted T cell fraction (not recorded which). CDR3 loop: CASRRTGSNEQYF. CDR3 sequence (DNA): TGTGCCAGCAGGAGGACAGGGAGTAACGAGCAGTACTTC.